Following are 24 T cell receptor beta chains from one sample sequenced in a study of identical twins. One entry per CDR3 protein, called by TCRdb with MiXCR from the 5' RACE reads. The table lists approximately 700,000 distinct CDR3 sequences, 5.5% to 6.5% of them singletons. The source material was naive T cells sorted from blood. Source of these receptors: a man aged 18 to 29 in good health.

This clonotype has at least ten counts. The rearrangement uses TRBV4-3 and TRBJ2-1, with no clear D. The CDR3 is 9 residues long. The germline V gene has CDR1 LGHNA and CDR2 YSLEER. The V and J ends lost 7 bases and 12 bases respectively, with 7 bases between them. In nucleotides, the CDR3 is TGCGCCAGCAAGGGTGGGCAGTTCTTC. This translates into CASKGGQFF.

This clonotype was recorded many times. The chain employs TRBV10-3 and TRBJ2-7, with 10 bases fitting TRBD2. The V gene's germline CDR1 is ENHRY and CDR2 SYGVKD. Germline trimming cut 11 bases from V and 5 bases from J; bases unmatched to any gene: 9. The CDR3 runs to 13 residues. The CDR3 nucleotides are TGTGCCCTCGGTCTAGCGGGAGTTGACGAGCAGTACTTC. Its translation: CALGLAGVDEQYF.

The genes are TRBV4-1 and TRBJ2-3, with TRBD2 matching 8 bases. This CDR3 has 17 residues. V trimming: 1 base; J trimming: 0 bases; junction bases outside the gene matches: 6. CDR1 is MGHRA and CDR2 is YSYEKL in the germline V gene. The chain's CDR3 is CASSQGSGGPSTDTQYF. The CDR3 DNA reads as TGCGCCAGCAGCCAAGGGTCGGGAGGGCCGAGCACAGATACGCAGTATTTT.

This clonotype was recorded a few times. This chain joins TRBV14 and TRBJ2-1; the D gene could be TRBD1 or TRBD2 (5 bases each). The CDR3 sequence is 15 residues long. V shed 7 bases and J shed 2 bases, with 15 bases lying between them. Per germline, CDR1 SGHDN and CDR2 FVKESK. The DNA for the CDR3 is TGTGCCAGCAACGTGCAGGGAGATGCCTACAATGAGCAGTTCTTC. Protein product: CASNVQGDAYNEQFF. The variable domain in full, completed from reference TRBV14 and TRBJ2-1, reads EAGVTQFPSHSVIEKGQTVTLRCDPISGHDNLYWYRRVMGKEIKFLLHFVKESKQDESGMPNNRFLAERTGGTYSTLKVQPAELEDSGVYFCASNVQGDAYNEQFFGPGTRLTVL.

The genes are TRBV11-2 and TRBJ2-3; no reliable D call. CDR1 SGHAT and CDR2 FQNNGV come from the germline V gene. The V end lost 5 bases, the J end lost 6 bases, and 15 bases lay between the germline ends. CDR3 length equals 14 residues. This CDR3 is CASSLRREWDTQYF. CDR3 nucleotide sequence: TGTGCCAGCAGCCTCCGAAGAGAGTGGGATACGCAGTATTTT.

The sample holds many counts of this clonotype. The V and J genes are TRBV20-1 and TRBJ2-2; a possible D gene is TRBD2 (6 bases). The CDR3 is made up of 12 amino acids. Trimming left V 6 bases short and J 7 bases short, with 12 bases between. Germline CDR1 reads DFQATT; CDR2 reads SNEGSKA (reference sequence). The CDR3 is CSARRGGGELFF. CDR3 in DNA: TGCAGTGCCCGACGGGGAGGCGGGGAGCTGTTTTTT.

This clonotype was observed many times. The chain joins TRBV6-6 to TRBJ2-3, with D hard to call. The CDR3 extends over 13 amino acids. Germline V gene lookup returns CDR1 MNHNY and CDR2 SVGAGI (reference sequence). V lost 5 bases, J lost 7 bases, and 13 bases lay in between. CDR3 region: CASSTERGNTQYF. CDR3 nucleotides: TGTGCCAGCAGTACCGAGCGAGGAAATACGCAGTATTTT.

This clonotype was seen a single time. The chain recombines TRBV7-8 with TRBJ2-1; 12 bases are a match to TRBD1. Germline values: CDR1 SGHVS, CDR2 FQNEAQ. Unmatched junction bases numbered 10, after V lost 1 base and J lost 12 bases. This CDR3 has 16 amino acids. The CDR3 is CASSLGGTGGAGGQFF. The CDR3 DNA follows: TGTGCCAGCAGCTTAGGCGGGACAGGGGGCGCTGGGGGGCAGTTCTTC.

This clonotype was recorded at least ten times. J is TRBJ1-5 and V is TRBV29-1; D perhaps matches TRBD1 (6 bases). V gave up 5 bases and J gave up 5 bases, with 31 bases separating them. Germline CDR1 is SQVTM and CDR2 is ANQGSEA. CDR3 length: 19 amino acids. CDR3 loop: CSVKLSGPNRGGRDQPQHF. CDR3 coding DNA: TGCAGCGTTAAACTATCTGGGCCCAATAGGGGGGGCAGGGATCAGCCCCAGCATTTT. The full variable domain, in which reference TRBV29-1 and TRBJ1-5 provide the parts outside the CDR3, is SAVISQKPSRDICQRGTSLTIQCQVDSQVTMMFWYRQQPGQSLTLIATANQGSEATYESGFVIDKFPISRPNLTFSTLTVSNMSPEDSSIYLCSVKLSGPNRGGRDQPQHFGDGTRLSIL.

The V call is TRBV2, the J call TRBJ1-5; 8 bases fit TRBD1. Germline assignment: CDR1 SNHLY and CDR2 FYNNEI. The CDR3 has 14 amino acids. V lost 7 bases and J lost 4; bases outside the gene matches: 6. CDR3 loop: CASIQGAGNQPQHF. The CDR3 DNA is TGTGCCAGCATCCAGGGGGCGGGTAATCAGCCCCAGCATTTT.

The chain links TRBV29-1 to TRBJ2-1, with D perhaps assigned TRBD1 or TRBD2 (5 bases each). Deletions cut 5 bases from V and 10 bases from J, with 12 bases between. CDR1 is SQVTM and CDR2 is ANQGSEA in the germline V gene. This CDR3 comprises 11 residues. The CDR3 protein is CSVTHRGEQFF. The CDR3 DNA sequence: TGCAGCGTTACCCACCGGGGCGAGCAGTTCTTC.

This clonotype was seen repeatedly, ten times or more. The CDR3 region is CASSFGGRSAKNIQYF. DNA for the CDR3: TGTGCCAGCAGCTTTGGGGGGAGATCGGCCAAAAACATTCAGTACTTC. The J gene is TRBJ2-4, the V gene TRBV7-2; perhaps TRBD2 as D (6 bases). Trimming took 3 bases from V and 1 from J, leaving 13 bases between them. Looked up from germline, CDR1 is SGHTA and CDR2 is FQGNSA. The CDR3 has 16 amino acids.

V and J are TRBV18 and TRBJ2-5; 7 nucleotides line up with TRBD1. The J segment lost 1 base and the V segment lost 5 bases, leaving 4 bases of the junction unmatched. This CDR3 is 14 amino acids long. Looked up from germline, CDR1 is KGHSH and CDR2 is LQKENI. CDR3 DNA: TGTGCCAGCTCAACGACAGGGATCCAAGAGACCCAGTACTTC. Translated: CASSTTGIQETQYF. Full variable domain (remainder filled in from reference TRBV18 and TRBJ2-5): NAGVMQNPRHLVRRRGQEARLRCSPMKGHSHVYWYRQLPEEGLKFMVYLQKENIIDESGMPKERFSAEFPKEGPSILRIQQVVRGDSAAYFCASSTTGIQETQYFGPGTRLLVL.

This clonotype was picked up a small number of times. DNA for the CDR3: TGTGCCAGCAGTTTGCACGGAGCCACTGAAGCTTTCTTT. This encodes CASSLHGATEAFF. The J gene is TRBJ1-1, the V gene TRBV6-5; D remains ambiguous. The CDR3 is 13 amino acids. CDR1 and CDR2 (germline): MNHEY, SVGAGI. The V gene lost 4 bases and the J gene lost 4 bases, with 10 bases spanning the gap.

The table lists this clonotype with many counts. V and J are TRBV6-2 or TRBV6-3 and TRBJ2-1; no definite D call. Germline V gene lookup returns CDR1 MNHEY and CDR2 SVGEGT. V gave up 1 base and J gave up 10 bases, with 8 bases separating them. CDR3 length: 12 residues. CDR3 residues: CASSYYGREQFF. CDR3 DNA: TGTGCCAGCAGTTACTATGGGCGGGAGCAGTTCTTC.

This clonotype came up many times. The chain has TRBV11-2 and TRBJ1-2; D might be TRBD1 (5 bases). The CDR3 sequence is 13 residues long. Germline V gives CDR1 SGHAT, CDR2 FQNNGV. With 1 base removed from V and 10 bases from J, the gap between germline ends came to 13 bases. The CDR3 here is CASSLGTGEAYTF. In nucleotides, the CDR3 is TGTGCCAGCAGCTTAGGTACAGGCGAGGCCTACACCTTC.

This clonotype came up many times. J is TRBJ1-6 and V is TRBV7-2; D possibly corresponds to TRBD1 (6 bases). Germline-derived CDR1 and CDR2 are SGHTA and FQGNSA. V dropped 5 bases and J dropped 14 bases, with 16 bases sitting between them. This CDR3 has 13 amino acids. CDR3 coding DNA: TGTGCCAGCAGCCTACAGGGCGCTAGGGCCCTCCACTTT. Translated, it gives CASSLQGARALHF.

For the CDR3, the DNA is TGTGCCAGCAGTCCCCTGGGTTCGGCGGCAGGAGAGACCCAGTACTTC. Its translation is CASSPLGSAAGETQYF. This chain uses TRBV27 with TRBJ2-5; D gene uncertain. Trimming took 5 bases from V and 4 from J, leaving 20 bases between them. Per the germline V gene, CDR1 is MNHEY and CDR2 is SMNVEV (reference sequence). The CDR3 spans 16 residues.

The chain carries TRBV6-2 or TRBV6-3 and TRBJ1-2, with D hard to call. Germline V gene lookup returns CDR1 MNHEY and CDR2 SVGEGT. V was shortened by 7 bases and J by 4 bases, with 10 bases between the two germline ends. CDR3 length equals 12 residues. CDR3 sequence reads: CASKPATYGYTF. CDR3 bases: TGTGCCAGCAAGCCAGCAACCTATGGCTACACCTTC.

The table lists this clonotype with many counts. This chain joins TRBV6-2 or TRBV6-3 and TRBJ2-5; TRBD2 agrees at 10 bases. Trimming at V came to 5 bases and at J to 2 bases, leaving 5 bases not matched to a gene. Germline CDR1 is MNHEY and CDR2 is SVGEGT. The CDR3 totals 15 residues. The CDR3 DNA reads as TGTGCCAGCAGTGTACCAGCGGGAGGGCAAGAGACCCAGTACTTC. This translates into CASSVPAGGQETQYF.

This clonotype was seen ten or more times. The genes are TRBV16 and TRBJ1-4; TRBD1 matches at 7 bases. CDR1 KGHSY and CDR2 FQNENV come from the germline V gene. The CDR3 totals 15 residues. Unmatched junction bases numbered 0, after V lost 1 base and J lost 1 base. For the CDR3, the DNA is TGTGCCAGCAGCCAATACAGGGGAACTAATGAAAAACTGTTTTTT. Protein: CASSQYRGTNEKLFF. Using reference TRBV16 and TRBJ1-4 for the parts outside the CDR3, the full variable domain is GEEVAQTPKHLVRGEGQKAKLYCAPIKGHSYVFWYQQVLKNEFKFLISFQNENVFDETGMPKERFSAKCLPNSPCSLEIQATKLEDSAVYFCASSQYRGTNEKLFFGSGTQLSVL.

This clonotype was found a few times. The chain recombines TRBV19 with TRBJ1-5; D not certain. V lost 6 bases to trimming and J lost 10 bases, with 13 bases between them. The CDR3 loop spans 12 amino acids. CDR1 LNHDA and CDR2 SQIVND come from the germline V gene (reference sequence). The CDR3 region is CASRSATGPQHF. CDR3 DNA: TGTGCCAGTAGGAGCGCGACGGGACCCCAGCATTTT.

With regard to this clonotype: A read error may be the cause here, since a much bigger clone is one base away. The chain links TRBV29-1 to TRBJ1-2; D remains ambiguous. This CDR3 region has 13 residues. Trimming left V 1 base short and J 4 bases short, with 10 bases between. Per the germline V gene, CDR1 is SQVTM and CDR2 is ANQGSEA. CDR3 coding DNA: TGCAGCGTTGAAGTCGGTCGGTTCTATGGCTACACCTTC. This sequence encodes CSVEVGRFYGYTF.

The J gene is TRBJ2-3, the V gene TRBV5-1; 10 bases fit TRBD2. Per germline, CDR1 SGHRS and CDR2 YFSETQ. CDR3 size: 15 residues. J gave up 4 bases and V 4 bases, and 6 bases lay outside the gene matches. The CDR3 loop reads CASSMAGLAPDTQYF. Written as DNA, the CDR3 is TGCGCCAGCAGCATGGCGGGACTAGCGCCAGATACGCAGTATTTT.